The clone carrying this TCR beta chain came up many times. What it recognizes is unknown. These data originate in a study of T-cell reconstitution after alpha-beta-depleted transplantation in children. General study results and limits: Alpha-beta T cells present about two months after transplant were reported to originate from several hundred expanded graft clones.

The CDR3 sequence is 17 residues long. V was pared by 1 base and J by 0 bases, with 13 bases between. Per germline, CDR1 SGHTA and CDR2 FQGNSA. Using unique molecular identifiers, the investigators prepared the TCRbeta library. TCRdb ran MiXCR on the PCR reads and lists one entry per CDR3 protein. The sample gives roughly 160,000 distinct CDR3 sequences, approximately 10% of which show up once; around 13% is in the top ten. The receptor was derived from a boy aged 2 to 10 with acute myeloid leukemia, due to receive a stem cell transplant. This sample comprised PBMCs, obtained before TCRalphabeta/CD19-depleted stem cell transplant. V and J are TRBV7-2 and TRBJ2-1; no clear D gene. CDR3 DNA sequence: TGTGCCAGCAGCTTAGGGTCTCTTCCTTTCTCCTACAATGAGCAGTTCTTC. Translation gives CASSLGSLPFSYNEQFF.